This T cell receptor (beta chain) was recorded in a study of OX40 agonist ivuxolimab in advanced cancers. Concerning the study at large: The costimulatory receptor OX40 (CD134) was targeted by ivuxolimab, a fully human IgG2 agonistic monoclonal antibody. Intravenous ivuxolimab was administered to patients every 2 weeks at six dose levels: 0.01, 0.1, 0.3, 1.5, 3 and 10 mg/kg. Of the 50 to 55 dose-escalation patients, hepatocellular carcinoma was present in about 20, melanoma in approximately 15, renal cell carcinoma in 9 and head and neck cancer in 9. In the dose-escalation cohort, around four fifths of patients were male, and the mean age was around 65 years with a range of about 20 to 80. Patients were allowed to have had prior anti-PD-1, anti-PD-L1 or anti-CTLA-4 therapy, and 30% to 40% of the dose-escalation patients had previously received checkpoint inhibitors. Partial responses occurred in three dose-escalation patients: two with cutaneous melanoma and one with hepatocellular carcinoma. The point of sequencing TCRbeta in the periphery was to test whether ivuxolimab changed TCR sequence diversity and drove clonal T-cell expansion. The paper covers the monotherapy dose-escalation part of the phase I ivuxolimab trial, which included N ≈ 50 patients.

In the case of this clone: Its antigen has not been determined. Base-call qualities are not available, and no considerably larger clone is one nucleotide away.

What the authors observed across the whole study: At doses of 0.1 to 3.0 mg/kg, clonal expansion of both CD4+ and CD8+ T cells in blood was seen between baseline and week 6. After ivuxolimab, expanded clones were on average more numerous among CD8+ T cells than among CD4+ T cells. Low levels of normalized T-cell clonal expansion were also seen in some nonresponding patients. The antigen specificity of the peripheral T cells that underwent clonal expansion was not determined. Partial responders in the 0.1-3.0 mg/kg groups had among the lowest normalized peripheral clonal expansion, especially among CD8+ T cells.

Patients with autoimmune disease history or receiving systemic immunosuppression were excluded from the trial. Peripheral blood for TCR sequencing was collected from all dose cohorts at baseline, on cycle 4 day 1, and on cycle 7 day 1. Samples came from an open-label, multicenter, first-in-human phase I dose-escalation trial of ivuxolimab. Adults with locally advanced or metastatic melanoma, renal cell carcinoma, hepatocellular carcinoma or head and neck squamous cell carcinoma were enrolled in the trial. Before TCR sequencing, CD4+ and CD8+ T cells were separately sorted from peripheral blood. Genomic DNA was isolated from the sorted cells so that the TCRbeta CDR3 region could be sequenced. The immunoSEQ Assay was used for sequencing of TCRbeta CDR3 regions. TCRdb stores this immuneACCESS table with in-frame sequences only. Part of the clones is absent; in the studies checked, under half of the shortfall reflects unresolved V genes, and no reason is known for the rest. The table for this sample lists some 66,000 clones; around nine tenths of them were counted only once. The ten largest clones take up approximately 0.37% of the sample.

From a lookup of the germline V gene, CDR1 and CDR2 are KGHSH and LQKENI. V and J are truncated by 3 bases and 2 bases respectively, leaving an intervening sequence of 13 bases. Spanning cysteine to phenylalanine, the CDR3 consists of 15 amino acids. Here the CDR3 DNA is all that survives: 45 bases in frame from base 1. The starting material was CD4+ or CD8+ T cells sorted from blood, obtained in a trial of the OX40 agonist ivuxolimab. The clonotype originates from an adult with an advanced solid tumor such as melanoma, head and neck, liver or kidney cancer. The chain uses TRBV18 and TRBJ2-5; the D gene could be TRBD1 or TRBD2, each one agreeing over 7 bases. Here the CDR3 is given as CASSPGGTAQETQYF. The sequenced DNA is TGTGCCAGCTCACCGGGGGGGACAGCACAAGAGACCCAGTACTTC.